These 28 T cell receptor beta chains were all obtained from the same sample, sequenced in a study of blood T cell repertoires in COVID-19. Generated by immunoSEQ multiplex PCR, the TCRdb table keeps only in-frame clones and is missing some. The profile shows approximately 22,000 clones, 80% to 90% of them singletons. The material sequenced was peripheral blood. These receptors all stem from a human donor in a cohort sampled during active COVID-19.

This clone was observed a few times. The chain has TRBV6-2 or TRBV6-3 and TRBJ2-7, with 7 positions matching TRBD2. Unmatched junction bases numbered 5, after V lost 2 bases and J lost 7 bases. The germline CDR1 and CDR2 sequences are MNHEY and SVGEGT. The CDR3 runs to 13 residues. CDR3 nucleotides: TGTGCCAGCAGTTACCAAGGGCGGGAGGAGCAGTACTTC. Protein: CASSYQGREEQYF.

V and J are TRBV7-3 and TRBJ1-2, with 9 bases fitting TRBD1. Trimming removed 4 bases from V and 8 bases from J; junction bases left unmatched: 5. The CDR3 has 13 amino acids. The germline gives CDR1 SGHTA, CDR2 FQGTGA. The CDR3: CASSSRQGGGYTF. The CDR3 DNA sequence: TGTGCCAGCAGCTCCCGACAGGGGGGAGGCTACACCTTC. The whole variable domain, remainder taken from reference TRBV7-3 and TRBJ1-2, is GAGVSQTPSNKVTEKGKYVELRCDPISGHTALYWYRQSLGQGPEFLIYFQGTGAADDSGLPNDRFFAVRPEGSVSTLKIQRTERGDSAVYLCASSSRQGGGYTFGSGTRLTVV.

The rearrangement uses TRBV28 and TRBJ2-7; D remains unclear. CDR3 length equals 13 residues. V was clipped by 9 bases and J by 3 bases, with 15 bases between them. Germline CDR1 reads MDHEN; CDR2 reads SYDVKM. The CDR3 here is CASHMGNDYEQYF. Written as DNA, the CDR3 is TGTGCCAGTCATATGGGCAACGACTACGAGCAGTACTTC. The entire variable domain, with the rest obtained from reference TRBV28 and TRBJ2-7, is as follows: DVKVTQSSRYLVKRTGEKVFLECVQDMDHENMFWYRQDPGLGLRLIYFSYDVKMKEKGDIPEGYSVSREKKERFSLILESASTNQTSMYLCASHMGNDYEQYFGPGTRLTVT.

The CDR3 coding sequence is TGTGCTAGTGGTTTGTCGACAGCTGAAGCTTTCTTT. Amino acid sequence: CASGLSTAEAFF. V and J are TRBV12-5 and TRBJ1-1; D might be TRBD1 (5 bases). This CDR3 has 12 amino acids. Trimming removed 2 bases from V and 6 bases from J, with 7 bases in between. The germline V gene has CDR1 LGHNT and CDR2 FRNRAP.

This clone was observed once. This chain connects TRBV27 to TRBJ2-7; D not certain. Trimming removed 3 bases from V and 3 bases from J, with 15 bases in between. This CDR3 contains 15 residues. Germline V gene data show CDR1 as MNHEY and CDR2 as SMNVEV (reference sequence). The CDR3 is CASSFAGPSIYEQYF. As DNA, the CDR3 is TGTGCCAGCAGTTTTGCAGGCCCCAGCATCTACGAGCAGTACTTC.

CDR3 in amino acids: CASGQGGGEKLFF. DNA for the CDR3: TGTGCCAGCGGTCAGGGAGGGGGGGAAAAACTGTTTTTT. The rearrangement uses TRBV27 and TRBJ1-4, with a weak D call TRBD1 (6 bases). The germline V and J ends were trimmed by 8 bases and 8 bases, with 15 bases remaining between them. This CDR3 spans 13 amino acids. Germline loops: CDR1 MNHEY, CDR2 SMNVEV (reference sequence).

The rearrangement uses TRBV5-4 and TRBJ2-2, with TRBD2 identical over 12 bases. The CDR3 is made up of 17 amino acids. From germline, CDR1 is SGHNT and CDR2 YYREEE (reference sequence). With V trimmed by 4 bases and J by 2 bases, 6 bases remained unmatched. The CDR3 sequence: CASSPGLAGLNTGELFF. CDR3 bases: TGTGCCAGCAGCCCTGGACTAGCGGGACTCAACACCGGGGAGCTGTTTTTT.

In this sample, this clone turned up a few times. The chain combines TRBV6-6 with TRBJ1-6, with D hard to call. The V gene's germline CDR1 is MNHNY and CDR2 SVGAGI (reference sequence). Deletions cut 6 bases from V and 6 bases from J, with 6 bases between. The CDR3 runs to 12 residues. The CDR3 sequence is CASRPSNSPLHF. The CDR3 DNA sequence: TGTGCCAGCAGGCCTAGTAATTCACCCCTCCACTTT.

The rearrangement joins TRBV27 to TRBJ2-4; 10 bases agree with TRBD1. V gave up 5 bases and J gave up 8 bases; unmatched junction bases: 6. This CDR3 comprises 14 residues. Germline V lookup: CDR1 MNHEY, CDR2 SMNVEV (reference sequence). CDR3 bases: TGTGCCAGCAGTCCCGGACAGGGGGGACACATTCAGTACTTC. Translating gives CASSPGQGGHIQYF.

The V and J genes are TRBV7-9 and TRBJ1-1; D is perhaps TRBD1 (5 bases). The germline gives CDR1 SEHNR, CDR2 FQNEAQ (reference sequence). The CDR3 runs 14 residues. V was clipped by 4 bases and J by 4 bases, with 13 bases between them. The CDR3 DNA reads TGTGCCAGCAGCTCTCTAACAGGTAGCACTGAAGCTTTCTTT. It yields the protein CASSSLTGSTEAFF.

This clone is a singleton in its sample. The rearrangement links TRBV5-1 to TRBJ1-4, with unresolved D. V lost 0 bases, J lost 0 bases, and 12 bases lay in between. From germline, CDR1 is SGHRS and CDR2 YFSETQ. This CDR3 region has 17 residues. Here the CDR3 DNA reads TGCGCCAGCAGCTTGGGCCCGTGGGGAGCAACTAATGAAAAACTGTTTTTT. Its protein product is CASSLGPWGATNEKLFF.

The chain employs TRBV4-1 and TRBJ2-7, with D possibly being TRBD2 (5 bases). CDR3 size: 13 residues. Germline loops: CDR1 MGHRA, CDR2 YSYEKL. The V end was cut by 1 base, the J end by 6 bases, with 10 bases between. The CDR3 coding sequence is TGCGCCAGCAGCCAAGGGGGTGGAGGCGAGCAGTACTTC. This gives the protein CASSQGGGGEQYF.

The chain links TRBV5-1 to TRBJ2-3; TRBD2 is a possible D gene (5 bases). V was trimmed by 0 bases and J by 4 bases, leaving 9 bases between them. Per germline, CDR1 SGHRS and CDR2 YFSETQ. CDR3 length: 14 amino acids. The CDR3 bases are TGCGCCAGCAGCTTGGCCCCGGGGTCAGATACGCAGTATTTT. As protein: CASSLAPGSDTQYF. The variable domain in full, with the rest retrieved from reference TRBV5-1 and TRBJ2-3, is KAGVTQTPRYLIKTRGQQVTLSCSPISGHRSVSWYQQTPGQGLQFLFEYFSETQRNKGNFPGRFSGRQFSNSRSEMNVSTLELGDSALYLCASSLAPGSDTQYFGPGTRLTVL.

The chain links TRBV19 to TRBJ1-5; 9 bases agree with TRBD1. The CDR3 sequence is 14 residues long. Trimming removed 3 bases from V and 4 bases from J; junction bases left unmatched: 1. The germline CDR1 and CDR2 sequences are LNHDA and SQIVND (reference sequence). CDR3 coding DNA: TGTGCCAGTAGTATCGGGACAGGGAATCAGCCCCAGCATTTT. Protein: CASSIGTGNQPQHF.

The V call is TRBV27, the J call TRBJ2-3; 7 nucleotides align to TRBD2. CDR3 length: 15 amino acids. From germline, CDR1 is MNHEY and CDR2 SMNVEV (reference sequence). With 6 bases clipped from V and 2 bases from J, the junction kept 8 bases outside the gene matches. This CDR3 is CASSPGGGLTDTQYF. CDR3 nucleotide sequence: TGTGCCAGCAGCCCTGGGGGGGGACTCACAGATACGCAGTATTTT.

This clone was seen only once. The V call is TRBV9, the J call TRBJ2-1; possible D gene TRBD2, 6 bases. Trimming left V 0 bases short and J 5 bases short, with 6 bases between. The CDR3 runs 13 residues. CDR1 and CDR2 from the germline V gene are SGDLS and YYNGEE. In DNA form, the CDR3 reads TGTGCCAGCAGCGTAGGACTAGACAATGAGCAGTTCTTC. It yields the protein CASSVGLDNEQFF.

The chain links TRBV5-1 to TRBJ2-5, with 12 nucleotides matching TRBD2. Germline values: CDR1 SGHRS, CDR2 YFSETQ. The CDR3 spans 16 residues. Trimming took 5 bases from V and 4 from J; bases not matched to a gene: 9. DNA for the CDR3: TGCGCCAGCAGTCTGCGACTAGCGGGAGTGGCAGAGACCCAGTACTTC. Translation: CASSLRLAGVAETQYF.

This chain joins TRBV3-1 (or the pseudogene TRBV3-2) and TRBJ2-2; tentatively, D is TRBD1 (6 bases). The length of the CDR3 is 15 residues. V lost 5 bases and J 0 bases, leaving 10 bases between the germline ends. Germline CDR1 is LGHDT and CDR2 is YNNKEL (reference sequence). The CDR3 spells CASSEGTTNTGELFF. DNA for the CDR3: TGTGCCAGCAGCGAAGGGACAACGAACACCGGGGAGCTGTTTTTT.

CDR3 in DNA: TGTGCCAGCAGCGCTTCGCGGTGGGGTAGGGGGCGTGATGAGCAGTTCTTC. Protein product: CASSASRWGRGRDEQFF. The chain couples TRBV9 to TRBJ2-1; TRBD1 aligns across 7 bases. Trimming cost V 3 bases and J 8 bases; bases outside gene matches: 17. There are 17 residues in the CDR3. Germline loops: CDR1 SGDLS, CDR2 YYNGEE.

V usage is TRBV7-6 and J usage is TRBJ2-1; 11 bases map to TRBD2. The CDR3 runs to 15 residues. Per germline, CDR1 SGHVS and CDR2 FNYEAQ. Unmatched junction bases numbered 7, after V lost 5 bases and J lost 7 bases. CDR3 DNA sequence: TGTGCCAGCAGCCCAACTAGCGGGAGCGGGAATGAGCAGTTCTTC. Its translation is CASSPTSGSGNEQFF.

The chain employs TRBV28 and TRBJ2-1, with 8 bases matching TRBD2. Germline V CDR1 and CDR2: MDHEN, SYDVKM. J gave up 9 bases and V 2 bases, and 6 bases lay outside the gene matches. The CDR3 extends over 14 amino acids. The CDR3 here is CASSLQREGREQFF. CDR3 sequence (DNA): TGTGCCAGCAGTTTACAACGGGAGGGTCGTGAGCAGTTCTTC.

The gene calls are TRBV27 and TRBJ2-5; TRBD1 matches at 10 bases. The CDR3 covers 16 residues. The trim removed 5 bases at V and 4 bases at J, leaving 10 bases unmatched. The germline V gene encodes CDR1 MNHEY and CDR2 SMNVEV (reference sequence). CDR3 in DNA: TGTGCCAGCAGTGGGTACGGGACAGGGGATCGAGAGACCCAGTACTTC. Its translation: CASSGYGTGDRETQYF.

The J gene is TRBJ1-1, the V gene TRBV7-8; 7 bases line up with TRBD1. Trimming took 1 base from V and 1 from J; bases not matched to a gene: 9. This CDR3 contains 17 residues. Germline lookup yields CDR1 SGHVS and CDR2 FQNEAQ. The CDR3 DNA sequence: TGTGCCAGCAGCTTAGTAAGGCAGGGGGTGGGGAACACTGAAGCTTTCTTT. Translation: CASSLVRQGVGNTEAFF.

This rearrangement joins TRBV28 to TRBJ1-4, with no clear D. The CDR3 runs to 12 residues. V gave up 6 bases and J gave up 13 bases, with 15 bases separating them. The V gene's germline CDR1 is MDHEN and CDR2 SYDVKM. The CDR3 loop reads CASRFEASPLFF. CDR3 DNA sequence: TGTGCCAGCAGATTCGAGGCCTCCCCACTGTTTTTT.

This chain uses TRBV5-1 with TRBJ1-1; no definite D call. Looked up from germline, CDR1 is SGHRS and CDR2 is YFSETQ. The CDR3 is 14 amino acids. Trimming stripped 3 bases from V and 1 base from J, with 10 bases between. For the CDR3, the DNA is TGCGCCAGCAGCTACGGAGGAGGGAACACTGAAGCTTTCTTT. It specifies CASSYGGGNTEAFF.

The chain is built from TRBV18 and TRBJ2-1, with TRBD2 identical over 11 bases. The germline CDR1 and CDR2 sequences are KGHSH and LQKENI. The CDR3 covers 15 residues. Germline trimming cut 5 bases from V and 4 bases from J; bases unmatched to any gene: 4. The CDR3 nucleotides read TGTGCCAGCTCATCCGGGACTAGCGGATACAATGAGCAGTTCTTC. Its protein product is CASSSGTSGYNEQFF.

The V call is TRBV28, the J call TRBJ1-4, with 9 bases that match TRBD1. V lost 5 bases to trimming and J lost 8 bases; unmatched junction nucleotides: 6. The CDR3 runs 14 residues. Germline CDR1 MDHEN, CDR2 SYDVKM. CDR3 amino acids: CASSETGGKEKLFF. The CDR3, as DNA: TGTGCCAGCAGTGAGACAGGGGGGAAGGAAAAACTGTTTTTT.

The J gene is TRBJ1-5, the V gene TRBV6-1; 8 bases match TRBD1. Germline V gene data show CDR1 as MNHNS and CDR2 as SASEGT. The CDR3 extends over 14 amino acids. The V gene end was trimmed by 3 bases and the J gene end by 6 bases; junction bases not matched to a gene: 4. The CDR3 is CASSEDRAFQPQHF. CDR3 bases: TGTGCCAGCAGTGAGGACAGGGCTTTTCAGCCCCAGCATTTT.